This T cell receptor beta chain was captured in a study of Ad26.COV2.S vaccination and SARS-CoV-2 variants. Study as a whole: Ad26.COV2.S, an intramuscular injection, was given once or twice 56 days apart.

This CDR3 has 13 residues. Trimming pared 2 bases from V and 6 bases from J, leaving 11 bases between. Germline CDR1 reads SGHRS; CDR2 reads YFSETQ. Treatment defined: some 20 received Ad26.COV2.S at low or high dose, single or two shots; five or six received placebo; per-sample allocation not given. Day 63 after the first injection of vaccine or placebo was the sampling time. Donation was by an adult aged 18-55 years who was in Boston. The data were produced by immunoSEQ multiplex PCR, yet TCRdb's version contains in-frame clones alone and is incomplete. The sample yields roughly 700,000 clones, 89% seen once. In the case of this clone: The antigen is unknown.

General study findings and limits: The study found similar non-spike TCR breadth in vaccine and placebo recipients. Responses of T cells in total may have been underestimated by the TCR breadth and depth analyses.

The material was peripheral blood, obtained in a trial of Ad26.COV2.S vaccine versus placebo. The TCR was taken from a person between 18 and 65 years old who received the Ad26.COV2.S COVID-19 vaccine or a placebo. The V and J genes are TRBV5-1 and TRBJ1-2, with D possibly being TRBD1 (5 bases). As DNA, the CDR3 is TGCGCCAGCAGCTTAGGTTGGGGGGATGGCTACACCTTC. Translating gives CASSLGWGDGYTF.